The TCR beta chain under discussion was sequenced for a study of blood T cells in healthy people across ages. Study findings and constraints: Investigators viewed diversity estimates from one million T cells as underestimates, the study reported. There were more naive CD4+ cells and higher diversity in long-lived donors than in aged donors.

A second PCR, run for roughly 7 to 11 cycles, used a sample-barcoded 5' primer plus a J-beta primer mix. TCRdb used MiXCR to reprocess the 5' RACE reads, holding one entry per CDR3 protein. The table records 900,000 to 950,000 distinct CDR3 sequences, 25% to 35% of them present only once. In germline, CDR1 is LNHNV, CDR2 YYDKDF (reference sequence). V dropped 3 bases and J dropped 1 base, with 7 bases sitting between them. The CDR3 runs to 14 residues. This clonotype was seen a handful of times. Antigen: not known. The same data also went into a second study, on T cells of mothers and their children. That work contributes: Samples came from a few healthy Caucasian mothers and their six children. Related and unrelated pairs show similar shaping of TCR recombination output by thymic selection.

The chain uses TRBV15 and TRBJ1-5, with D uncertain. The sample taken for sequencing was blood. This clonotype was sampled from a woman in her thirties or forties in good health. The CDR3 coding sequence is TGTGCCACCAGCAGCGTACGGAGCAATCAGCCCCAGCATTTT. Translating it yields CATSSVRSNQPQHF.